This TCR beta chain was sequenced during a study of beta chain features in type 1 diabetes. Expressed TCRB transcripts were sequenced because the entire RNA isolate underwent reverse transcription. Clones were sequenced by immunoSEQ multiplex PCR, and TCRdb holds only the in-frame ones, with some missing. Among about 410,000 clones, roughly 14% were seen once, and the ten largest hold roughly 0.033%. On this clone: What it binds is unknown.

Study-wide points: Type 1 diabetes patients had fewer VDJ junction insertions and more deletions.

CDR1 is SGHRS and CDR2 is YFSETQ in the germline V gene. With 4 bases removed from V and 0 bases from J, the gap between germline ends came to 11 bases. This CDR3 contains 14 residues. The sequence derives from a young man in good health. Input material: naive CD4+ T cells from blood. The V gene is TRBV5-1, the J gene TRBJ2-7; weak D call: TRBD2 (7 bases). The CDR3 reads CASSPRGASYEQYF. CDR3 bases: TGCGCCAGCAGCCCTCGGGGGGCCTCCTACGAGCAGTACTTC.